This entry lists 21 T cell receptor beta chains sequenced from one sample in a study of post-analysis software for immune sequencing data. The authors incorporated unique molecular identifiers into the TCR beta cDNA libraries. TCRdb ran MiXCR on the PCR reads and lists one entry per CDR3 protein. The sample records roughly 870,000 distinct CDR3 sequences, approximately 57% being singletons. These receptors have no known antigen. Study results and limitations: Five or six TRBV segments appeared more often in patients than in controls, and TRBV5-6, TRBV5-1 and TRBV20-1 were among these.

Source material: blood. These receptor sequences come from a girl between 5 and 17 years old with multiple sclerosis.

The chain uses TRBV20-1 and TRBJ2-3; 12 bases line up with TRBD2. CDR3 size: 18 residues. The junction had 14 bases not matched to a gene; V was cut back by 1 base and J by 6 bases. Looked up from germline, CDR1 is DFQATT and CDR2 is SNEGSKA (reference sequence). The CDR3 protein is CSARGSTTSGSWVDTQYF. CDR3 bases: TGCAGTGCTAGAGGATCGACGACTAGCGGGAGTTGGGTGGATACGCAGTATTTT.

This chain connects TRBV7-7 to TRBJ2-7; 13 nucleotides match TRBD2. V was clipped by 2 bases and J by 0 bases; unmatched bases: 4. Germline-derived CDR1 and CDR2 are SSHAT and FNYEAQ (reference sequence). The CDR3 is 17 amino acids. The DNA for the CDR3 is TGTGCCAGCAGCTTATCCGGGACTAGCGGGACCTCCTACGAGCAGTACTTC. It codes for CASSLSGTSGTSYEQYF.

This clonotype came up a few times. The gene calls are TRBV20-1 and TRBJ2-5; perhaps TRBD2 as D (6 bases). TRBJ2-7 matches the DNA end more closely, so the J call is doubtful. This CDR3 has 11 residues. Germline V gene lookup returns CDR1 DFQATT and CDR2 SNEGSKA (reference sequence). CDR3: CSARWRAEQYF. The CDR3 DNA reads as TGCAGTGCTAGATGGAGGGCCGAGCAGTACTTC.

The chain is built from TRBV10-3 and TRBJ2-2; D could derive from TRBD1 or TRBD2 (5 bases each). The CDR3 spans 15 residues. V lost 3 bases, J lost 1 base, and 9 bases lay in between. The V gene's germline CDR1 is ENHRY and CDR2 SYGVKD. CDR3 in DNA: TGTGCCATCAGTGACGGGACCCAGAACACCGGGGAGCTGTTTTTT. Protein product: CAISDGTQNTGELFF.

The CDR3 spells CASSAFGAQDEQYF. As DNA, the CDR3 is TGTGCCAGCAGCGCCTTCGGGGCACAGGACGAGCAGTACTTC. The rearrangement uses TRBV9 and TRBJ2-7; D tentatively fits TRBD1 or TRBD2 (5 bases each). Germline CDR1 is SGDLS and CDR2 is YYNGEE. With 3 bases removed from V and 5 bases from J, the gap between germline ends came to 15 bases. The CDR3 spans 14 residues.

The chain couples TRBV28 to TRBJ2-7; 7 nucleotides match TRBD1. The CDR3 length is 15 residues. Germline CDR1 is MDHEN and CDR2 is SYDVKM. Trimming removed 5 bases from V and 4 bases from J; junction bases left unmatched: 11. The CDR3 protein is CASSHRQGTWYEQYF. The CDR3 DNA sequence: TGTGCCAGCAGTCACCGACAGGGTACGTGGTACGAGCAGTACTTC.

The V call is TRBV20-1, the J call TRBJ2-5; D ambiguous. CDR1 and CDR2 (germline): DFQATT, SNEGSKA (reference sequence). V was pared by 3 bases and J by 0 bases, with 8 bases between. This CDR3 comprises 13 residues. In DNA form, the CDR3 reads TGCAGTGCTAGTGCGACAAACCAAGAGACCCAGTACTTC. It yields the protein CSASATNQETQYF.

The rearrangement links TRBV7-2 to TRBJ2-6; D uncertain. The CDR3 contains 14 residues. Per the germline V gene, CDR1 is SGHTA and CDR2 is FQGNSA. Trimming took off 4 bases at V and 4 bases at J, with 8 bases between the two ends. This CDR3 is CASSWDGGANVLTF. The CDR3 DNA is TGTGCCAGCAGCTGGGATGGGGGGGCCAACGTCCTGACTTTC.

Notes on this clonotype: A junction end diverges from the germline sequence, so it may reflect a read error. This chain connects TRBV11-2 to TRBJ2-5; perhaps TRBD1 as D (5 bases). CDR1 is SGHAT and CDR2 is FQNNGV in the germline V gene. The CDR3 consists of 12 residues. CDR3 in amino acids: CVSRQTQETQYF. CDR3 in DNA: TGTGTCAGCAGACAGACCCAAGAGACCCAGTACTTC.

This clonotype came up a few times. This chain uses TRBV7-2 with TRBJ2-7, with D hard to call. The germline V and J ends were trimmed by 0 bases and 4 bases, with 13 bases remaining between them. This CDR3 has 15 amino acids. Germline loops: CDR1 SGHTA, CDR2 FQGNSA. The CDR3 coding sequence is TGTGCCAGCAGCTTAGCTTCGAGCATATTATACGAGCAGTACTTC. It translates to CASSLASSILYEQYF.

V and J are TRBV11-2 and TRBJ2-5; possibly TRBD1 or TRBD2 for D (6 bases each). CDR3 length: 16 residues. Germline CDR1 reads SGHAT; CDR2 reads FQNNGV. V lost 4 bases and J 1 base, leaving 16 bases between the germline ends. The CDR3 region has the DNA TGTGCCAGCAGCTACCCTGGGGGGCACGGCCAAGAGACCCAGTACTTC. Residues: CASSYPGGHGQETQYF.

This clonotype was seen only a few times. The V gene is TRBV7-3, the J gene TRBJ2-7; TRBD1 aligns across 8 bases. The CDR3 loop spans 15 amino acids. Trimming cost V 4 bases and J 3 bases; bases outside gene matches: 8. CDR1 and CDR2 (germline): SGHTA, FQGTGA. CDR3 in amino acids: CASSSRTGTSYEQYF. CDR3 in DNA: TGTGCCAGCAGCTCCCGGACAGGGACAAGCTACGAGCAGTACTTC.

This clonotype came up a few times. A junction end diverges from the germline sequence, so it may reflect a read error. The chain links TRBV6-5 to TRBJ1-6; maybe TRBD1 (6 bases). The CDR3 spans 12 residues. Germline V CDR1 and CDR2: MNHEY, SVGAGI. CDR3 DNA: TGTGCCAGCTACAGGGTTGGTTCACCCCCCCACTTT. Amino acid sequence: CASYRVGSPPHF.

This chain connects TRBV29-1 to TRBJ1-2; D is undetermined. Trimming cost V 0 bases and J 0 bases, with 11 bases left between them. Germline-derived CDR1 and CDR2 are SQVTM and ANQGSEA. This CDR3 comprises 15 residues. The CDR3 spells CSVEDRATTNYGYTF. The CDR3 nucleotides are TGCAGCGTTGAAGATCGGGCAACCACTAACTATGGCTACACCTTC.

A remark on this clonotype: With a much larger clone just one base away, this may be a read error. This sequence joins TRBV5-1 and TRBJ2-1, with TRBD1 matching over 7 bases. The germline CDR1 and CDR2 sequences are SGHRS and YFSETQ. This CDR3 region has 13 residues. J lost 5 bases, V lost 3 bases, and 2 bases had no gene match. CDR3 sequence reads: CASSWGQNNEQFF. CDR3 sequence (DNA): TGCGCCAGCAGCTGGGGACAGAACAATGAGCAGTTCTTC.

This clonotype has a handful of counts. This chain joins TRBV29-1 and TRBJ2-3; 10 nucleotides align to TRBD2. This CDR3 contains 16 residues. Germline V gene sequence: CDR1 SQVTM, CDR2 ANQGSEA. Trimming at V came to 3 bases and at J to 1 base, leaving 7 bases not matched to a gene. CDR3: CSVEGLAGVRTDTQYF. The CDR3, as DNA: TGCAGCGTTGAGGGGCTAGCGGGAGTACGCACAGATACGCAGTATTTT.

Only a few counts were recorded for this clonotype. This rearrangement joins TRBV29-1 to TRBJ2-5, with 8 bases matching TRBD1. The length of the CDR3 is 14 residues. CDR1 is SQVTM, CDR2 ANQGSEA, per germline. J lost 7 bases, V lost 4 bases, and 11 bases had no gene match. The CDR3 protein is CSVVRGQALGTQYF. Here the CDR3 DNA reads TGCAGCGTTGTAAGGGGACAGGCTCTCGGGACCCAGTACTTC.

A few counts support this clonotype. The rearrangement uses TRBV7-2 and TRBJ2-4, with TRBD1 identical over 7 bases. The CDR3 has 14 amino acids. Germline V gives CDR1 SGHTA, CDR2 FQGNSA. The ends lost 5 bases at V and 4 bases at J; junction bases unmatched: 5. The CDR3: CASSPATGKNIQYF. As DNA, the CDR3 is TGTGCCAGCAGCCCGGCGACAGGGAAAAACATTCAGTACTTC.

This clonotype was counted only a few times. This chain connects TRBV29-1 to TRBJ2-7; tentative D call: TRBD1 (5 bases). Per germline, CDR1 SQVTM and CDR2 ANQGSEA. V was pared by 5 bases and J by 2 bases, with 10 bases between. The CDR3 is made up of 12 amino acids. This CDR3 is CSVLQGPYEQYF. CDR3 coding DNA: TGCAGCGTTCTTCAGGGCCCCTACGAGCAGTACTTC.

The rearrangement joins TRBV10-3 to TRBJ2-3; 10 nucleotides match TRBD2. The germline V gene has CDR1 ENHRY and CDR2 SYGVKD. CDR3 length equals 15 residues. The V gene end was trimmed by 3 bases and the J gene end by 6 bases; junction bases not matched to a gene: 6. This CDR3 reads CAISDPLAGADTQYF. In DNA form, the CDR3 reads TGTGCCATCAGTGATCCTCTAGCGGGAGCGGATACGCAGTATTTT.

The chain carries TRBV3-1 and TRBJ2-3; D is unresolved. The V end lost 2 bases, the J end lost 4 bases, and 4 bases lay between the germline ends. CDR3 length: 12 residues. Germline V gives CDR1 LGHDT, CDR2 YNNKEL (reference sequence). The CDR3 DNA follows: TGTGCCAGCAGCCAATCTGCAGATACGCAGTATTTT. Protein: CASSQSADTQYF.